This passage covers 21 T cell receptor beta chains from one sample sequenced in a study of cytomegalovirus exposure and HLA in healthy donors. Amplification used 60 Vbeta primers and 13 Jbeta primers. TCRdb's table, derived via immunoSEQ multiplex PCR, lists solely in-frame clones and lacks some. The sample lists some 150,000 clones, approximately 82% seen once, with roughly 3.4% in the top ten. The source material was PBMCs. The receptors originated from a man aged 18 to 30 in good health and CMV-seropositive.

The chain couples TRBV6-6 to TRBJ1-2, with TRBD1 as a possible D gene (5 bases). The V gene lost 9 bases and the J gene lost 3 bases, with 14 bases spanning the gap. Germline V gives CDR1 MNHNY, CDR2 SVGAGI (reference sequence). The CDR3 runs 13 residues. CDR3 DNA sequence: TGTGCCAGTATACTCGACAGAGACTATGGCTACACCTTC. Its translation is CASILDRDYGYTF.

V usage is TRBV7-9 and J usage is TRBJ2-5, with 9 bases identical to TRBD1. The germline gives CDR1 SEHNR, CDR2 FQNEAQ (reference sequence). V shed 5 bases and J 7 bases; nucleotides not matched to a gene: 14. The CDR3 contains 16 residues. The CDR3 loop reads CASSLGGTGSEGTQYF. CDR3 DNA sequence: TGTGCCAGCAGCCTCGGAGGGACAGGGTCCGAAGGGACCCAGTACTTC.

The J gene is TRBJ1-1, the V gene TRBV6-5; D not certain. The CDR3 totals 14 residues. Germline CDR1 MNHEY, CDR2 SVGAGI. V gave up 5 bases and J gave up 0 bases, with 10 bases separating them. This chain's CDR3 is CASSEPGMNTEAFF. DNA of the CDR3: TGTGCCAGCAGTGAACCGGGGATGAACACTGAAGCTTTCTTT.

The V gene is TRBV5-1, the J gene TRBJ1-1; a weak D match, TRBD1 (6 bases). The V end lost 2 bases, the J end lost 4 bases, and 15 bases lay between the germline ends. The CDR3 runs to 15 residues. The germline CDR1 and CDR2 sequences are SGHRS and YFSETQ. Here the CDR3 reads CASSFQGSAGTEAFF. The CDR3, as DNA: TGCGCCAGCAGCTTCCAGGGGTCTGCCGGCACTGAAGCTTTCTTT.

The chain uses TRBV5-8 and TRBJ2-3, with 7 bases lining up with TRBD2. The V segment lost 4 bases and the J segment 4 bases; nucleotides outside the gene matches: 12. Germline V gene data show CDR1 as SGHTS and CDR2 as YDEGEE. The CDR3 spans 16 residues. The DNA of the CDR3 is TGTGCCAGCAGCCTGGAAGCGGGATGGGGATCAGATACGCAGTATTTT. Amino acid sequence: CASSLEAGWGSDTQYF.

The chain links TRBV5-1 to TRBJ2-5, with a tentative D call TRBD2 (7 bases). In germline, CDR1 is SGHRS, CDR2 YFSETQ. The CDR3 contains 16 residues. The V and J ends lost 1 base and 4 bases respectively, with 17 bases between them. The CDR3, as DNA: TGCGCCAGCAGCTTGTTTTCTAGCGGAGGGGGAGAGACCCAGTACTTC. The encoded protein is CASSLFSSGGGETQYF.

This CDR3 is CASSATGTTEAFF. The CDR3 nucleotides are TGCGCCAGCAGCGCTACAGGGACCACTGAAGCTTTCTTT. The genes are TRBV5-1 and TRBJ1-1; TRBD1 is a possible D gene (6 bases). The CDR3 is made up of 13 amino acids. The germline V gene has CDR1 SGHRS and CDR2 YFSETQ. Trimming pared 4 bases from V and 4 bases from J, leaving 11 bases between.

The chain carries TRBV5-1 and TRBJ2-2; 8 nucleotides agree with TRBD1. CDR1 is SGHRS and CDR2 is YFSETQ in the germline V gene. This CDR3 region has 18 residues. Unmatched junction bases numbered 8, after V lost 0 bases and J lost 1 base. CDR3 loop: CASSLGVTGGRNTGELFF. CDR3 in DNA: TGCGCCAGCAGCTTGGGGGTCACAGGGGGAAGGAACACCGGGGAGCTGTTTTTT. The full variable domain, with the rest looked up from reference TRBV5-1 and TRBJ2-2, is KAGVTQTPRYLIKTRGQQVTLSCSPISGHRSVSWYQQTPGQGLQFLFEYFSETQRNKGNFPGRFSGRQFSNSRSEMNVSTLELGDSALYLCASSLGVTGGRNTGELFFGEGSRLTVL.

The J gene is TRBJ2-5, the V gene TRBV4-1; possibly TRBD2 for D (5 bases). V shed 0 bases and J shed 1 base, with 18 bases lying between them. CDR3 length: 18 amino acids. The germline V gene has CDR1 MGHRA and CDR2 YSYEKL. The CDR3 sequence is CASSQEGRAPGGQETQYF. CDR3 coding DNA: TGCGCCAGCAGCCAAGAGGGTCGGGCGCCTGGAGGCCAAGAGACCCAGTACTTC.

This clone has only one observation. The chain joins TRBV6-4 to TRBJ2-1; TRBD1 is a possible D gene (6 bases). V was cut by 4 bases and J by 0 bases, with 13 bases left in between. The CDR3 extends over 16 amino acids. Germline CDR1 reads MRHNA; CDR2 reads SNTAGT. This CDR3 reads CASSAGLRGSYNEQFF. The CDR3 DNA reads as TGTGCCAGCAGTGCAGGGCTCAGGGGCTCCTACAATGAGCAGTTCTTC.

This chain joins TRBV4-1 and TRBJ2-2; D might be TRBD2 (5 bases). Germline CDR1 MGHRA, CDR2 YSYEKL. The CDR3 runs 19 residues. The germline V and J ends were trimmed by 0 bases and 1 base, with 18 bases remaining between them. Here the CDR3 DNA reads TGCGCCAGCAGCCAAGATAGATCCGTCACGGGGTTGAACACCGGGGAGCTGTTTTTT. Translated: CASSQDRSVTGLNTGELFF.

The V and J genes are TRBV10-2 and TRBJ2-2, with TRBD2 matching 10 bases. Germline V CDR1 and CDR2: WSHSY, SAAADI. The V segment lost 11 bases and the J segment 6 bases; nucleotides outside the gene matches: 9. The CDR3 length is 14 residues. The CDR3 sequence: CAASGRGGPGELFF. The CDR3 bases are TGCGCCGCAAGCGGGAGGGGCGGGCCCGGGGAGCTGTTTTTT.

The J gene is TRBJ2-1, the V gene TRBV4-1, with 7 bases lining up with TRBD1. This CDR3 has 15 residues. Germline assignment: CDR1 MGHRA and CDR2 YSYEKL. Trimming removed 3 bases from V and 6 bases from J; junction bases left unmatched: 8. As DNA, the CDR3 is TGCGCCAGCAGCCAGACAGGGCTCGAAGGCAATGAGCAGTTCTTC. Translated, it gives CASSQTGLEGNEQFF.

Only a few counts were recorded for this clone. This chain connects TRBV19 to TRBJ2-6; D remains unclear. V was shortened by 2 bases and J by 1 base, with 3 bases between the two germline ends. In germline, CDR1 is LNHDA, CDR2 SQIVND (reference sequence). There are 14 residues in the CDR3. The CDR3 sequence: CASSIQSGANVLTF. The CDR3 DNA sequence: TGTGCCAGTAGTATACAGTCTGGGGCCAACGTCCTGACTTTC. Drawing the rest from reference TRBV19 and TRBJ2-6, the complete variable domain is DGGITQSPKYLFRKEGQNVTLSCEQNLNHDAMYWYRQDPGQGLRLIYYSQIVNDFQKGDIAEGYSVSREKKESFPLTVTSAQKNPTAFYLCASSIQSGANVLTFGAGSRLTVL.

The genes are TRBV28 and TRBJ2-6; no clear D. CDR1 and CDR2 (germline): MDHEN, SYDVKM. This CDR3 region has 13 residues. V lost 8 bases to trimming and J lost 4 bases, with 9 bases between them. CDR3 nucleotides: TGTGCCAGCCTTCCCTCGGGGGCCAACGTCCTGACTTTC. It encodes CASLPSGANVLTF. The whole variable domain, filled in from reference TRBV28 and TRBJ2-6, reads DVKVTQSSRYLVKRTGEKVFLECVQDMDHENMFWYRQDPGLGLRLIYFSYDVKMKEKGDIPEGYSVSREKKERFSLILESASTNQTSMYLCASLPSGANVLTFGAGSRLTVL.

This clone was counted many times. V usage is TRBV19 and J usage is TRBJ2-2; D remains unclear. This CDR3 is 14 amino acids long. The germline CDR1 and CDR2 sequences are LNHDA and SQIVND (reference sequence). The V and J ends lost 5 bases and 7 bases respectively, with 14 bases between them. CDR3 region: CASSGLRSGGELFF. The CDR3 DNA is TGTGCCAGTAGTGGCCTCCGGAGTGGCGGGGAGCTGTTTTTT.

This clone was counted a single time. The chain joins TRBV28 to TRBJ2-1; 10 bases line up with TRBD2. The J segment lost 4 bases and the V segment lost 4 bases, leaving 7 bases of the junction unmatched. The CDR3 has 16 amino acids. Germline CDR1 MDHEN, CDR2 SYDVKM. The CDR3 DNA reads as TGTGCCAGCAGTTCTAGCGGGAGTCCCCCTTACAATGAGCAGTTCTTC. This translates into CASSSSGSPPYNEQFF.

This sequence joins TRBV6-5 and TRBJ2-5; no reliable D call. The end of the DNA aligns better with TRBJ2-7, so the J call may be wrong. This CDR3 comprises 14 residues. Germline loops: CDR1 MNHEY, CDR2 SVGAGI. The CDR3, as DNA: TGTGCCAGCACCCGGAACGGCAACGGGTACGAGCAGTACTTC. Protein: CASTRNGNGYEQYF.

The DNA of the CDR3 is TGTGCCAGTAGTATGAACAGGGTTTCCTCCTACGAGCAGTACTTC. It specifies CASSMNRVSSYEQYF. The chain couples TRBV19 to TRBJ2-5, with D possibly matching TRBD1 (6 bases). The assigned J gene may be wrong: the sequence end matches TRBJ2-7 better. CDR3 length: 15 amino acids. Germline V gene sequence: CDR1 LNHDA, CDR2 SQIVND (reference sequence).

This clone appeared a single time. The chain combines TRBV2 with TRBJ1-5, with TRBD1 identical over 7 bases. This CDR3 region has 13 residues. Germline CDR1 is SNHLY and CDR2 is FYNNEI. The J segment lost 7 bases and the V segment lost 8 bases, leaving 8 bases of the junction unmatched. DNA for the CDR3: TGTGCCAGCGGTCAAGACAGGGCCCAGCCCCAGCATTTT. Residues: CASGQDRAQPQHF.

In this sample, this clone turned up once. The chain couples TRBV7-8 to TRBJ2-5; TRBD1 matches 8 bases. The CDR3 loop spans 13 amino acids. V was clipped by 4 bases and J by 4 bases; unmatched bases: 2. The germline gives CDR1 SGHVS, CDR2 FQNEAQ. The CDR3 bases are TGTGCCAGCAGCTACGACAGGGGAGAGACCCAGTACTTC. This translates into CASSYDRGETQYF.